The TCR beta chain under discussion was sequenced for a study of T cell responses to AZD1222 COVID-19 vaccine. Deletions cut 4 bases from V and 5 bases from J, with 9 bases between. This CDR3 spans 13 amino acids. Germline V gene data show CDR1 as SGHNT and CDR2 as YYREEE (reference sequence). Using immunoSEQ multiplex PCR, the repertoire was profiled, and TCRdb retains in-frame clones only, with some absent. The sample has 68,000 or so clones, around 80% seen once. The V and J genes are TRBV5-4 and TRBJ2-2; D ambiguous. Sequenced material: peripheral blood, taken on day 0 of AZD1222 vaccination. The clonotype comes from an adult in good health. The chain's CDR3 is CASSPHLTGELFF. Here the CDR3 DNA reads TGTGCCAGCAGCCCTCATTTAACCGGGGAGCTGTTTTTT.